These 23 T cell receptor beta chains were sequenced from one sample in a study of blood T cell repertoires in COVID-19. The data were produced by immunoSEQ multiplex PCR, yet TCRdb's version contains in-frame clones alone and is incomplete. The table has about 440,000 clones, roughly 85% seen once; the top ten hold roughly 2%. Sequencing was done on a sample of PBMCs or T cells enriched from blood (not recorded which). The origin of the receptors is a woman in her late teens or twenties with acute COVID-19.

The chain couples TRBV5-5 to TRBJ1-6; D may be TRBD1 (6 bases). The CDR3 is 15 amino acids. Germline CDR1 SGHKS, CDR2 YYEKEE (reference sequence). The V end was cut by 4 bases, the J end by 7 bases, with 15 bases between. Written as DNA, the CDR3 is TGTGCCAGCAGCGTATTACAGGGCGGCAATTCACCCCTCCACTTT. Residues: CASSVLQGGNSPLHF.

The table lists this clone with a few counts. The rearrangement uses TRBV19 and TRBJ1-2, with TRBD1 matching 9 bases. Looked up from germline, CDR1 is LNHDA and CDR2 is SQIVND (reference sequence). There are 13 residues in the CDR3. The J segment lost 11 bases and the V segment lost 7 bases, leaving 11 bases of the junction unmatched. The CDR3 region is CASNDPPGTGYTF. CDR3 nucleotides: TGTGCCAGTAACGACCCGCCCGGGACAGGGTACACCTTC.

The chain links TRBV6-5 to TRBJ1-1; D is uncertain. Per the germline V gene, CDR1 is MNHEY and CDR2 is SVGAGI. The CDR3 spans 13 residues. V shed 6 bases and J shed 2 bases, with 10 bases lying between them. CDR3: CASRPMRNTEAFF. CDR3 DNA: TGTGCCAGCAGGCCGATGAGAAACACTGAAGCTTTCTTT.

This chain's CDR3 is CAIKRSEGARNSPLHF. CDR3 nucleotides: TGTGCCATCAAACGCTCGGAAGGGGCTCGGAATTCACCCCTCCACTTT. This chain joins TRBV10-3 and TRBJ1-6, with a weak D call TRBD1 (5 bases). Germline V gene sequence: CDR1 ENHRY, CDR2 SYGVKD. Trimming took 7 bases from V and 7 from J, leaving 20 bases between them. This CDR3 region has 16 residues.

This clone was observed once. J is TRBJ1-1 and V is TRBV29-1; TRBD1 matches 7 bases. Germline loops: CDR1 SQVTM, CDR2 ANQGSEA. This CDR3 is 13 amino acids long. The V gene end was trimmed by 4 bases and the J gene end by 1 base; junction bases not matched to a gene: 3. The CDR3, as DNA: TGCAGCGTTGTTCCAGGGGGGAACACTGAAGCTTTCTTT. Translation gives CSVVPGGNTEAFF.

This chain links TRBV6-2 or TRBV6-3 with TRBJ2-1; 10 positions agree with TRBD2. The germline V gene has CDR1 MNHEY and CDR2 SVGEGT. The V segment lost 0 bases and the J segment 3 bases; nucleotides outside the gene matches: 2. The CDR3 has 16 amino acids. The CDR3 protein is CASSYSIAGGYNEQFF. As DNA, the CDR3 is TGTGCCAGCAGTTACTCCATAGCGGGAGGCTACAATGAGCAGTTCTTC.

The chain combines TRBV11-2 with TRBJ1-2, with D perhaps TRBD1 (5 bases). The V and J ends lost 8 bases and 5 bases respectively, with 18 bases between them. The CDR3 covers 14 residues. The V gene's germline CDR1 is SGHAT and CDR2 FQNNGV. The chain's CDR3 is CASWGLPGGYGYTF. In DNA form, the CDR3 reads TGTGCCAGCTGGGGACTTCCCGGAGGTTATGGCTACACCTTC.

J is TRBJ2-7 and V is TRBV3-1 (or the pseudogene TRBV3-2), with 12 bases matching TRBD1. Germline assignment: CDR1 LGHDT and CDR2 YNNKEL (reference sequence). The CDR3 runs 15 residues. The junction had 6 bases not matched to a gene; V was cut back by 5 bases and J by 4 bases. The CDR3 sequence: CASSSGTGGDYEQYF. CDR3 sequence (DNA): TGTGCCAGCAGCTCCGGGACAGGGGGCGATTACGAGCAGTACTTC.

V and J are TRBV27 and TRBJ1-2; 7 positions agree with TRBD1. Trimming removed 8 bases from V and 3 bases from J; junction bases left unmatched: 9. This CDR3 region has 14 residues. Looked up from germline, CDR1 is MNHEY and CDR2 is SMNVEV (reference sequence). The CDR3 DNA reads TGTGCCAGCCACCGGACAGGCCGCGACTATGGCTACACCTTC. It yields the protein CASHRTGRDYGYTF.

This clone has more than one count but fewer than ten. J is TRBJ2-7 and V is TRBV11-2, with 11 positions matching TRBD1. CDR3 length: 14 residues. J gave up 5 bases and V 6 bases, and 6 bases lay outside the gene matches. The germline CDR1 and CDR2 sequences are SGHAT and FQNNGV. CDR3 nucleotide sequence: TGTGCCAGCAGGCCCGGGACAGGGGGAGACGAGCAGTACTTC. Translated: CASRPGTGGDEQYF.

The rearrangement links TRBV6-6 to TRBJ2-7; maybe TRBD1 (6 bases). In germline, CDR1 is MNHNY, CDR2 SVGAGI (reference sequence). CDR3 length equals 14 residues. Deletions cut 5 bases from V and 6 bases from J, with 17 bases between. The CDR3 spells CASSRSSRGGEQYF. The CDR3 bases are TGTGCCAGCAGTCGGTCCTCCCGAGGGGGCGAGCAGTACTTC.

The V gene is TRBV5-4, the J gene TRBJ2-6, with 8 nucleotides matching TRBD1. V shed 3 bases and J 0 bases; nucleotides not matched to a gene: 11. CDR1 is SGHNT and CDR2 is YYREEE in the germline V gene (reference sequence). This CDR3 is built from 19 residues. CDR3 DNA sequence: TGTGCCAGCAGCTCCCCCCCCGGACAGGGTGGCTCTGGGGCCAACGTCCTGACTTTC. Translating gives CASSSPPGQGGSGANVLTF.

This rearrangement joins TRBV5-4 to TRBJ1-2; D perhaps matches TRBD1 (5 bases). Germline V CDR1 and CDR2: SGHNT, YYREEE (reference sequence). V was pared by 4 bases and J by 1 base, with 17 bases between. The CDR3 is 16 residues long. The CDR3 loop is CASSQLGARFNYGYTF. CDR3 bases: TGTGCCAGCAGCCAGCTTGGGGCGCGTTTTAACTATGGCTACACCTTC. The full variable domain, in which reference TRBV5-4 and TRBJ1-2 provide the parts outside the CDR3, is ETGVTQSPTHLIKTRGQQVTLRCSSQSGHNTVSWYQQALGQGPQFIFQYYREEENGRGNFPPRFSGLQFPNYSSELNVNALELDDSALYLCASSQLGARFNYGYTFGSGTRLTVV.

The V call is TRBV24-1, the J call TRBJ2-3, with D maybe TRBD2 (6 bases). Deletions cut 4 bases from V and 0 bases from J, with 13 bases between. In germline, CDR1 is KGHDR, CDR2 SFDVKD. This CDR3 has 16 amino acids. CDR3 amino acids: CATSEGGADSTDTQYF. The CDR3 DNA reads as TGTGCCACCAGTGAAGGAGGGGCGGATAGCACAGATACGCAGTATTTT.

The V call is TRBV5-1, the J call TRBJ2-3; tentatively, D is TRBD2 (7 bases). Germline loops: CDR1 SGHRS, CDR2 YFSETQ. V lost 4 bases, J lost 4 bases, and 22 bases lay in between. The CDR3 is 17 amino acids. The CDR3 loop reads CASSSGGGGPPPDTQYF. CDR3 bases: TGCGCCAGCAGCAGCGGTGGGGGGGGCCCTCCCCCAGATACGCAGTATTTT.

This chain uses TRBV12-5 with TRBJ1-5; 8 bases line up with TRBD1. Germline CDR1 LGHNT, CDR2 FRNRAP. The V segment lost 4 bases and the J segment 0 bases; nucleotides outside the gene matches: 5. The CDR3 is 16 amino acids. CDR3 residues: CASGWWDRSSNQPQHF. The CDR3 DNA sequence: TGTGCTAGTGGTTGGTGGGACAGGTCTAGCAATCAGCCCCAGCATTTT.

The chain recombines TRBV18 with TRBJ2-5, with a possible D match to TRBD1 (5 bases). CDR1 is KGHSH, CDR2 LQKENI, per germline. The CDR3 has 14 amino acids. V lost 4 bases to trimming and J lost 3 bases, with 12 bases between them. This chain's CDR3 is CASSRGQAKETQYF. The CDR3 bases are TGTGCCAGCTCACGGGGCCAGGCTAAAGAGACCCAGTACTTC. The variable domain in full, completed from reference TRBV18 and TRBJ2-5, reads NAGVMQNPRHLVRRRGQEARLRCSPMKGHSHVYWYRQLPEEGLKFMVYLQKENIIDESGMPKERFSAEFPKEGPSILRIQQVVRGDSAAYFCASSRGQAKETQYFGPGTRLLVL.

This clone came up once. J is TRBJ1-1 and V is TRBV3-1 (or the pseudogene TRBV3-2); D is unresolved. Trimming removed 1 base at V and 5 bases at J, with 11 bases between. CDR3 length: 14 residues. Germline loops: CDR1 LGHDT, CDR2 YNNKEL (reference sequence). CDR3 protein: CASSQVLEGTEAFF. The CDR3 DNA is TGTGCCAGCAGCCAAGTCCTGGAGGGAACTGAAGCTTTCTTT.

V gene TRBV5-1 combines with J gene TRBJ1-1; D not certain. CDR3 size: 13 residues. The V end lost 2 bases, the J end lost 1 base, and 6 bases lay between the germline ends. Germline V lookup: CDR1 SGHRS, CDR2 YFSETQ. CDR3 coding DNA: TGCGCCAGCAGCTTCGGGGAGAACACTGAAGCTTTCTTT. It is translated as CASSFGENTEAFF.

This clone was picked up one time. The chain couples TRBV6-5 to TRBJ1-4; possible D gene TRBD1, 6 bases. With 4 bases removed from V and 6 bases from J, the gap between germline ends came to 12 bases. Germline V gives CDR1 MNHEY, CDR2 SVGAGI. The CDR3 runs 14 residues. DNA of the CDR3: TGTGCCAGCAGTTTATCAGGGGCGTATGAAAAACTGTTTTTT. Its protein is CASSLSGAYEKLFF.

This chain uses TRBV5-1 with TRBJ2-7; D is possibly TRBD2 (5 bases). V lost 3 bases to trimming and J lost 5 bases, with 6 bases between them. The germline V gene has CDR1 SGHRS and CDR2 YFSETQ. The CDR3 extends over 11 amino acids. The CDR3, as DNA: TGCGCCAGCAGCTGGAGGAACGAGCAGTACTTC. It specifies CASSWRNEQYF.

This chain connects TRBV5-5 to TRBJ1-1, with D maybe TRBD1 (6 bases). With 5 bases removed from V and 4 bases from J, the gap between germline ends came to 12 bases. CDR1 is SGHKS, CDR2 YYEKEE, per germline (reference sequence). The CDR3 length is 13 residues. CDR3 sequence reads: CASRLTGRTEAFF. Here the CDR3 DNA reads TGTGCCAGCAGACTCACAGGGCGCACTGAAGCTTTCTTT.

The J gene is TRBJ2-2, the V gene TRBV6-2 or TRBV6-3; 12 nucleotides match TRBD2. The CDR3 runs to 19 residues. Germline V lookup: CDR1 MNHEY, CDR2 SVGEGT. With 7 bases clipped from V and 1 base from J, the junction kept 13 bases outside the gene matches. The CDR3 DNA sequence: TGTGCCAGCACCCCGACTAGCGGGAGCCTCAGGGAGAACACCGGGGAGCTGTTTTTT. Translating gives CASTPTSGSLRENTGELFF.